The 5 T cell receptor beta chains below were found in one sample sequenced in a study of shared clonotypes between healthy human individuals. This table comes from immunoSEQ multiplex PCR, and its TCRdb copy is limited to in-frame clones, with some not included. The profile covers millions of clones, with 85% to 95% appearing a single time and 0.1% to 0.15% taken by the ten largest. Input material: naive CD4+ T cells sorted from blood. The subset: CD45RA+ positively selected. These receptors all come from a man between 18 and 35 years old in good health.

The CDR3 here is CASSLTSTGGAYEQYF. The CDR3 nucleotides are TGTGCCAGCAGCTTGACATCCACAGGGGGCGCCTACGAGCAGTACTTC. The chain recombines TRBV5-4 with TRBJ2-7; the match to TRBD1 covers 9 bases. CDR3 size: 16 residues. Germline CDR1 SGHNT, CDR2 YYREEE (reference sequence). Germline trimming cut 1 base from V and 2 bases from J; bases unmatched to any gene: 7. Based on the CDR3 plus reference TRBV5-4 and TRBJ2-7, the full variable domain is ETGVTQSPTHLIKTRGQQVTLRCSSQSGHNTVSWYQQALGQGPQFIFQYYREEENGRGNFPPRFSGLQFPNYSSELNVNALELDDSALYLCASSLTSTGGAYEQYFGPGTRLTVT.

This chain connects TRBV11-2 to TRBJ2-7; TRBD2 matches 10 bases. CDR1 and CDR2 from the germline V gene are SGHAT and FQNNGV. The CDR3 length is 16 residues. J lost 0 bases, V lost 3 bases, and 5 bases had no gene match. The CDR3 region is CASSLTSGFSSYEQYF. CDR3 coding DNA: TGTGCCAGCAGCTTGACTAGCGGGTTTAGCTCCTACGAGCAGTACTTC.

This chain joins TRBV5-1 and TRBJ2-2, with 12 bases matching TRBD2. V was clipped by 4 bases and J by 5 bases; unmatched bases: 9. This CDR3 is 17 amino acids long. Germline-derived CDR1 and CDR2 are SGHRS and YFSETQ. The DNA of the CDR3 is TGCGCCAGCAGCCAGAAGACTAGCGGGAGAAGAACCGGGGAGCTGTTTTTT. This translates into CASSQKTSGRRTGELFF.

V and J are TRBV9 and TRBJ2-1; TRBD1 is a possible D gene (6 bases). The CDR3 has 18 residues. Germline-derived CDR1 and CDR2 are SGDLS and YYNGEE. V lost 4 bases and J lost 2, with 22 bases in between. The CDR3 DNA is TGTGCCAGCAGCCGTAGGTGGGACACTAAAAGGCCCTACAATGAGCAGTTCTTC. It translates to CASSRRWDTKRPYNEQFF.

The chain couples TRBV2 to TRBJ2-1; D is perhaps TRBD2 (5 bases). Germline CDR1 is SNHLY and CDR2 is FYNNEI. The CDR3 spans 12 residues. V dropped 4 bases and J dropped 7 bases, with 8 bases sitting between them. CDR3 sequence reads: CASSGRQNEQFF. CDR3 DNA: TGTGCCAGCAGTGGGAGGCAGAATGAGCAGTTCTTC.